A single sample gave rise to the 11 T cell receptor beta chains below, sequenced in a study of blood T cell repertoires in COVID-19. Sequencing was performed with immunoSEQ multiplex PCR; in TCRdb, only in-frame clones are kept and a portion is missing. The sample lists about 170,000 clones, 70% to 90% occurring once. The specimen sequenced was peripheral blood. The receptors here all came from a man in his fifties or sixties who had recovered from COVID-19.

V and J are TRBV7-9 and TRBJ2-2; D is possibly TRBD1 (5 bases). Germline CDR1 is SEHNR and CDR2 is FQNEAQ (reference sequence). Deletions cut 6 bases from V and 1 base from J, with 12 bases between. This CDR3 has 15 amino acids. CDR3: CASRDDSKNTGELFF. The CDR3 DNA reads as TGTGCCAGCAGGGACGACAGTAAGAACACCGGGGAGCTGTTTTTT.

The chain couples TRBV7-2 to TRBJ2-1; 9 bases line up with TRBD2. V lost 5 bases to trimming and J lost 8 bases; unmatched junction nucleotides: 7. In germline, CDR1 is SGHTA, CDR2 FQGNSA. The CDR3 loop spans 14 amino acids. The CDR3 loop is CASSPHPSGDEQFF. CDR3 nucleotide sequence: TGTGCCAGCAGCCCCCACCCTAGCGGGGATGAGCAGTTCTTC.

Here the CDR3 DNA reads TGTGCCAGCAGCGTAGTCGGAGCGAACACCGGGGAGCTGTTTTTT. It specifies CASSVVGANTGELFF. The chain combines TRBV9 with TRBJ2-2; unclear D gene. Germline CDR1 and CDR2: SGDLS and YYNGEE. The CDR3 spans 15 residues. V lost 0 bases and J 0 bases, leaving 6 bases between the germline ends.

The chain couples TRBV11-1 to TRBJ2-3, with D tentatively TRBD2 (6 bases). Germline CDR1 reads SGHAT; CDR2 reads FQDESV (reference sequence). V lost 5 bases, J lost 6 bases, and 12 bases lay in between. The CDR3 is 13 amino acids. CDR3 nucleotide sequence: TGTGCCAGCAGCCGGGACTGGGTGGATACGCAGTATTTT. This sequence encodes CASSRDWVDTQYF.

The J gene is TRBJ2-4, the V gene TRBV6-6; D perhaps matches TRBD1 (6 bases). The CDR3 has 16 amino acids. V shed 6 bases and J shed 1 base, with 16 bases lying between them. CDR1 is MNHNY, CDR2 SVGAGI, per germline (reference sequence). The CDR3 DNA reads TGTGCCAGCAGCCAGGGGCGCGCGGAGGCCAAAAACATTCAGTACTTC. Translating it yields CASSQGRAEAKNIQYF.

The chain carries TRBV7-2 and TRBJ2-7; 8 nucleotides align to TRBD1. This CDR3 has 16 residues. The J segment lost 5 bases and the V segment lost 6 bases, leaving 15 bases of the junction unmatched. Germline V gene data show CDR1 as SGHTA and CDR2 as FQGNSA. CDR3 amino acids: CASSRTGARGRDEQYF. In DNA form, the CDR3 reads TGTGCCAGCAGTCGCACCGGGGCCAGGGGGCGAGACGAGCAGTACTTC.

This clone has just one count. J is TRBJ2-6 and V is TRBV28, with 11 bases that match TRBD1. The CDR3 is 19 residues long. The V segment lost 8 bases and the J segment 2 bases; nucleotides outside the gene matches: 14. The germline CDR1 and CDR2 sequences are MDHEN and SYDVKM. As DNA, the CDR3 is TGTGCCAGCCGAAGCAGTCCCGGGACAGGGGGTACTGGGGCCAACGTCCTGACTTTC. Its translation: CASRSSPGTGGTGANVLTF. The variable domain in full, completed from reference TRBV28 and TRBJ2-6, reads DVKVTQSSRYLVKRTGEKVFLECVQDMDHENMFWYRQDPGLGLRLIYFSYDVKMKEKGDIPEGYSVSREKKERFSLILESASTNQTSMYLCASRSSPGTGGTGANVLTFGAGSRLTVL.

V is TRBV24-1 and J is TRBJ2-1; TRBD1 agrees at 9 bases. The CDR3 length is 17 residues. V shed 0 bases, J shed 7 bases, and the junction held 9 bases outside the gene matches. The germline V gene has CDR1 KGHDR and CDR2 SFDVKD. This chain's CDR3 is CATSDLGPGQGGNEQFF. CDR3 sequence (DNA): TGTGCCACCAGTGATTTGGGGCCGGGACAGGGCGGGAATGAGCAGTTCTTC.

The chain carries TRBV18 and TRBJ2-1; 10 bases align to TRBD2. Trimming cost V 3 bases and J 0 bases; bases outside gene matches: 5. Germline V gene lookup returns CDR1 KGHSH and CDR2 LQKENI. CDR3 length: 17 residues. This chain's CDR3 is CASSPQRGGSSYNEQFF. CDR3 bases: TGTGCCAGCTCACCCCAGCGGGGGGGGAGCTCCTACAATGAGCAGTTCTTC.

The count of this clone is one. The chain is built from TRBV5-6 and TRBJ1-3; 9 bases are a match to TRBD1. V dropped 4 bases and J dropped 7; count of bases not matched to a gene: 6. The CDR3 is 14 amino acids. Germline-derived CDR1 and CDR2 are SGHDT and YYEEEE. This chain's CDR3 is CASSIQGAGNTIYF. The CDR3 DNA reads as TGTGCCAGCAGCATACAGGGGGCGGGGAACACCATATATTTT. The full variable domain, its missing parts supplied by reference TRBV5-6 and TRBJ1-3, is DAGVTQSPTHLIKTRGQQVTLRCSPKSGHDTVSWYQQALGQGPQFIFQYYEEEERQRGNFPDRFSGHQFPNYSSELNVNALLLGDSALYLCASSIQGAGNTIYFGEGSWLTVV.

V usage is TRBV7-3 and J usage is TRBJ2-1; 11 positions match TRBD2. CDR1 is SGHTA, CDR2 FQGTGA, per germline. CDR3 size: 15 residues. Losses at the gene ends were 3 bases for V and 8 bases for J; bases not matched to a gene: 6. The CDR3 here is CASSLTSGVRDEQFF. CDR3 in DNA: TGTGCCAGCAGCTTGACTAGCGGGGTCCGGGATGAGCAGTTCTTC.